The 10 T cell receptor beta chains reported below all come from one sample, sequenced in a study of CD8 T cells in acute hepatitis C reinfection. Time point meaning: naive CD8 control sorted from an acute-time-point sample. The method was immunoSEQ multiplex PCR; TCRdb's version includes in-frame clones alone and lacks a portion of them. The table has about 38,000 clones, approximately 87% seen once. The specimen sequenced was naive CD8+ T cells from PBMCs. The receptors come from a man between 25 and 39 years old with chronic hepatitis C.

CDR3 amino acids: CASSYVGVNTEAFF. The CDR3 DNA is TGTGCCAGCAGTTACGTAGGGGTGAACACTGAAGCTTTCTTT. The chain has TRBV6-5 and TRBJ1-1, with D possibly being TRBD1 (5 bases). The CDR3 is 14 residues long. Trimming removed 2 bases at V and 0 bases at J, with 7 bases between. CDR1 is MNHEY, CDR2 SVGAGI, per germline.

Worth noting for this clone: The junction and the germline gene differ at one end; a read error may be behind it. The CDR3, as DNA: TGTGCTAGCAGCTCTAATTTGAACAATGAGCAGTTCTTC. This codes for CASSSNLNNEQFF. The rearrangement joins TRBV7-7 to TRBJ2-1; D is undetermined. Germline loops: CDR1 SSHAT, CDR2 FNYEAQ (reference sequence). This CDR3 is built from 13 residues.

The rearrangement joins TRBV7-9 to TRBJ2-1; 12 bases line up with TRBD2. The CDR3 runs to 16 residues. The junction had 6 bases not matched to a gene; V was cut back by 5 bases and J by 4 bases. Looked up from germline, CDR1 is SEHNR and CDR2 is FQNEAQ (reference sequence). In DNA form, the CDR3 reads TGTGCCAGCAGCCCTCGGACTAGCGGGGATTACAATGAGCAGTTCTTC. It encodes CASSPRTSGDYNEQFF. Variable domain in full (rest from reference TRBV7-9 and TRBJ2-1): DTGVSQNPRHKITKRGQNVTFRCDPISEHNRLYWYRQTLGQGPEFLTYFQNEAQLEKSRLLSDRFSAERPKGSFSTLEIQRTEQGDSAMYLCASSPRTSGDYNEQFFGPGTRLTVL.

The chain couples TRBV19 to TRBJ1-1; a weak D match, TRBD1 (6 bases). This CDR3 comprises 11 residues. The germline CDR1 and CDR2 sequences are LNHDA and SQIVND (reference sequence). Trimming took off 5 bases at V and 5 bases at J, with 6 bases between the two ends. The CDR3 DNA reads as TGTGCCAGTAGTCAGGGGACTGAAGCTTTCTTT. It encodes CASSQGTEAFF.

The rearrangement links TRBV4-2 to TRBJ2-2; 10 bases match TRBD2. The V segment lost 4 bases and the J segment 4 bases; nucleotides outside the gene matches: 6. The CDR3 length is 16 residues. The V gene's germline CDR1 is LGHNA and CDR2 YNFKEQ. The CDR3 bases are TGTGCCAGCAGCCCGGGACTAGCGAGCCTCACCGGGGAGCTGTTTTTT. Its translation: CASSPGLASLTGELFF.

V and J are TRBV30 and TRBJ2-1; 8 nucleotides align to TRBD2. The V segment lost 5 bases and the J segment 10 bases; nucleotides outside the gene matches: 10. This CDR3 has 13 residues. Germline CDR1 and CDR2: GTSNPN and SVGIG (reference sequence). CDR3 sequence reads: CAWDGGAGREQFF. The CDR3 nucleotides read TGTGCCTGGGACGGGGGGGCCGGTAGGGAGCAGTTCTTC.

The chain carries TRBV6-1 and TRBJ2-3; the match to TRBD2 covers 7 bases. Unmatched junction bases numbered 9, after V lost 0 bases and J lost 3 bases. Germline V gene lookup returns CDR1 MNHNS and CDR2 SASEGT. The CDR3 loop spans 17 amino acids. DNA of the CDR3: TGTGCCAGCAGTGAAGCGCTGGGCGGGAGAGGAACAGATACGCAGTATTTT. It is translated as CASSEALGGRGTDTQYF.

The rearrangement uses TRBV29-1 and TRBJ2-2; 9 nucleotides agree with TRBD1. Germline assignment: CDR1 SQVTM and CDR2 ANQGSEA. This CDR3 has 17 amino acids. V dropped 8 bases and J dropped 0; count of bases not matched to a gene: 13. The chain's CDR3 is CSLIPPGQGTNTGELFF. The CDR3 DNA is TGCAGCCTAATCCCACCGGGACAGGGAACGAACACCGGGGAGCTGTTTTTT.

This clone was seen a few times. CDR3 protein: CASSQVAAPVEKLFF. The CDR3 DNA sequence: TGTGCCAGCAGCCAGGTGGCAGCCCCTGTTGAAAAACTGTTTTTT. The chain combines TRBV4-2 with TRBJ1-4; D is unclear. V lost 3 bases and J 7 bases, leaving 15 bases between the germline ends. The germline V gene has CDR1 LGHNA and CDR2 YNFKEQ. This CDR3 has 15 amino acids.

The genes are TRBV13 and TRBJ2-3; no definite D call. This CDR3 is built from 14 residues. Trimming pared 1 base from V and 1 base from J, leaving 6 bases between. Germline V lookup: CDR1 PRHDT, CDR2 FYEKMQ (reference sequence). The CDR3 here is CASSLDTGTDTQYF. DNA of the CDR3: TGTGCCAGCAGCTTAGACACCGGCACAGATACGCAGTATTTT.